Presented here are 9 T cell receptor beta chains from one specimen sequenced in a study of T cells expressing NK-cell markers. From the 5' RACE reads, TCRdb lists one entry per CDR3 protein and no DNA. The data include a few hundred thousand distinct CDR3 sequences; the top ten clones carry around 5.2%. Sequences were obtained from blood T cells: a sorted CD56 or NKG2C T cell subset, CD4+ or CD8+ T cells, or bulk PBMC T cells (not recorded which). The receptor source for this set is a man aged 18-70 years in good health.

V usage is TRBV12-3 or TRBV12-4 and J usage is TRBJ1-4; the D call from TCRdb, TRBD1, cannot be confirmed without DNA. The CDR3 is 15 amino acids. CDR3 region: CASSTQTGGVEKLFF.

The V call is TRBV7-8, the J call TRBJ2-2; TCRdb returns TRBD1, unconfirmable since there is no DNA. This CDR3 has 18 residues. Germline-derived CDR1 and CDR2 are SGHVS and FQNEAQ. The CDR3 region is CASSLKDPGGDKAGELFF. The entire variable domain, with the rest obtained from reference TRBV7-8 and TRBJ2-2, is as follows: GAGVSQSPRYKVAKRGQDVALRCDPISGHVSLFWYQQALGQGPEFLTYFQNEAQLDKSGLPSDRFFAERPEGSVSTLKIQRTQQEDSAVYLCASSLKDPGGDKAGELFFGEGSRLTVL.

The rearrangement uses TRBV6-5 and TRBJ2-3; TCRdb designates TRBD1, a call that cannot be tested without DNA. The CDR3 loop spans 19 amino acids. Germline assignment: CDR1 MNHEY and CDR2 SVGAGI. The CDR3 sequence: CASSYSIQGGQASTDTQYF.

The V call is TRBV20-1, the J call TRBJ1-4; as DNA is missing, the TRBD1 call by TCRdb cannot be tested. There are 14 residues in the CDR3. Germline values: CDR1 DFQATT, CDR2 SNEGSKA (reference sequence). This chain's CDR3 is CSAGRGRGNEKLFF.

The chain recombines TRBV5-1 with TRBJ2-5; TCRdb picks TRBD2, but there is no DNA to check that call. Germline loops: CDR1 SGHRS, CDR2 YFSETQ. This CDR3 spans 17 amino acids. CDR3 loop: CASSLDPDLGTGETQYF. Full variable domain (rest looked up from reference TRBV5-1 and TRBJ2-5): KAGVTQTPRYLIKTRGQQVTLSCSPISGHRSVSWYQQTPGQGLQFLFEYFSETQRNKGNFPGRFSGRQFSNSRSEMNVSTLELGDSALYLCASSLDPDLGTGETQYFGPGTRLLVL.

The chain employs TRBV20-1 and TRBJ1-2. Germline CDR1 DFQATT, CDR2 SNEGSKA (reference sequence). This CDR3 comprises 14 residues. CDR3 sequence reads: CSATLSVAGGGYTF.

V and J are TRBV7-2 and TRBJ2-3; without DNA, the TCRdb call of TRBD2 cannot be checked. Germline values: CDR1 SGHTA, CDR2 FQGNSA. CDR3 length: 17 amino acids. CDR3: CASRGPGASQNTDTQYF.

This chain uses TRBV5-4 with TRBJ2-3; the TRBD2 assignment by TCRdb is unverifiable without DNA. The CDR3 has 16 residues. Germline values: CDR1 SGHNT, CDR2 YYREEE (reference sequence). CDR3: CASSPGLAGARDTQYF.

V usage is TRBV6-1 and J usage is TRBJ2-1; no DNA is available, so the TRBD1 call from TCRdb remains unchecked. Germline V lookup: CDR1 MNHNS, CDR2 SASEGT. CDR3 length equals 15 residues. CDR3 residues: CASSELQGAKNEQFF.